The rows below give T cell receptor beta chains drawn from one sample of a study of Graves' ophthalmopathy and Graves' hyperthyroidism. TCRdb passed the multiplex PCR reads through MiXCR, listing each CDR3 protein once. In the table there are 500,000 to 700,000 distinct CDR3 sequences, less than 40% of which are singletons. The source material was peripheral blood or thyroid tissue (not recorded which). These receptors were obtained from an adult man with Graves' hyperthyroidism. Both conserved end residues are part of each CDR3. The D gene is left open where the match is weak. The size entry is marked missing in some rows and otherwise reads once, few, many or a size class.

TRBD1	TRBJ1-5	TRBV6-5	many	TGTGCCAGCAGAGAGGGGGGGACAGGGGAGGAACAGCCCCAGCATTTT	CASREGGTGEEQPQHF
.	TRBJ2-5	TRBV29-1	many	TGCAGCGTTGAAACAGGGTCGGGAGAGACCCAGTACTTC	CSVETGSGETQYF
.	TRBJ2-5	TRBV7-8	.	TGTGCCAGCAGCAGTCAGGGGACTGGTCAGCCCCAGTACTTC	CASSSQGTGQPQYF
.	TRBJ2-5	TRBV14	few	TGTGCCAGCAGCCACGGTCTACTTACGAACTACCAAGAGACCCAGTACTTC	CASSHGLLTNYQETQYF
TRBD2	TRBJ2-5	TRBV7-6	.	TGTGCCAGCAGCTTATCCACTAGCGGGACCGAGACCCAGTACTTC	CASSLSTSGTETQYF
.	TRBJ2-1	TRBV14	.	TGTGCCAGCAGCCAATTTCTGAGCGGTGAGCAGTTCTTC	CASSQFLSGEQFF
.	TRBJ1-5	TRBV19	many	TGTGCCAGTAGTCAGGGTGAGTTCGGTCAGCCCCAGCATTTT	CASSQGEFGQPQHF
.	TRBJ1-2	TRBV5-5	many	TGTGCCAGCAGCTTGGCCAGGCAAAGCTACACCTTC	CASSLARQSYTF
.	TRBJ2-7	TRBV7-8	.	TGTGCCAGCAGCTTAGCGTTCCAGGGATACGAGCAGTACTTC	CASSLAFQGYEQYF
TRBD2	TRBJ2-7	TRBV29-1	.	TGCAGCGTCGCGGGACTAGCGGTCTACGAGCAGTACTTC	CSVAGLAVYEQYF
TRBD1	TRBJ2-2	TRBV7-9	few	TGTGCCAGCAGTTACCCCTTGGGACAGGGGAGGGAGCTGTTTTTT	CASSYPLGQGRELFF
.	TRBJ2-7	TRBV7-9	many	TGTGCCAGCAGCTTAGCGGGGGCGGCCTACGAGCAGTACTTC	CASSLAGAAYEQYF
.	TRBJ2-1	TRBV7-6	.	TGTGCCAGCAGCCCTTACGGCGGCTGGGATGAGCAGTTCTTC	CASSPYGGWDEQFF
.	TRBJ1-2	TRBV19	many	TGTGCCAGTAGTATGACGGTCACCCAGACCTCTAACTATGGCTACACCTTC	CASSMTVTQTSNYGYTF
.	TRBJ2-7	TRBV12-5	few	TGTGCTAGTGGTTTACTTAAGGGGATAGGGTACGAGCAGTACTTC	CASGLLKGIGYEQYF
.	TRBJ1-6	TRBV7-6	many	TGTGCCAGCAGCTTAGAGACAGGTGTCTATAATTCACCCCTCCACTTT	CASSLETGVYNSPLHF
.	TRBJ1-5	TRBV24-1	many	TGTGCCACCAGTGATAAGGACTATAGCAATCAGCCCCAGCATTTT	CATSDKDYSNQPQHF
.	TRBJ1-4	TRBV28	few	TGTGCCAGCAATGCTCAAGAACGTAATGAAAAACTGTTTTTT	CASNAQERNEKLFF
TRBD1	TRBJ2-2	TRBV20-1	many	TGCAGTGCCGGCGACAGGGACGTGGCCGGGGAGCTGTTTTTT	CSAGDRDVAGELFF
TRBD1	TRBJ2-7	TRBV6-6	many	TGTGCCAGCAGGGACAGGAGCTACGAGCAGTACTTC	CASRDRSYEQYF
TRBD1	TRBJ1-2	TRBV20-1	many	TGCAGTGCTAGAGACCGACCGTTCAACAGGGGTGGCTACACCTTC	CSARDRPFNRGGYTF
.	TRBJ1-1	TRBV4-1	many	TGCGCCAGCAGCCAAGTAACCCTCTACACTGAAGCTTTCTTT	CASSQVTLYTEAFF
.	TRBJ2-5	TRBV28	few	TGTGCCAGCAGTTTATCTGGTTTGGGAGCCCAGTACTTC	CASSLSGLGAQYF
TRBD2	TRBJ2-2	TRBV7-2	many	TGTGCCAGCAGTCAAGCGGGGGGGCAGGGCACCGGGGAGCTGTTTTTT	CASSQAGGQGTGELFF
.	TRBJ1-3	TRBV29-1	many	TGCAGCGTTGAAGCTGGAAACACCATATATTTT	CSVEAGNTIYF
.	TRBJ2-5	TRBV29-1	many	TGCAGCGTTGGTTTAGAGACCCAGTACTTC	CSVGLETQYF
TRBD2	TRBJ2-5	TRBV20-1	.	TGCAGTGCAGAGAGCGGGAGAACAGATACGCAGTACTTC	CSAESGRTDTQYF
.	TRBJ1-4	TRBV19	.	TGTGCCAGTAGGGGCTATAATGAAAAACTGTTTTTT	CASRGYNEKLFF
.	TRBJ1-4	TRBV29-1	once	TGCAGCGTTGAAAAACTGGGGGCGACTAATGAAAAACTGTTTTTT	CSVEKLGATNEKLFF
.	TRBJ1-5	TRBV28	.	TGTGCCAGCAGTTTATTTGTAGGGGGGAATAGCAATCAGCCCCAGCATTTT	CASSLFVGGNSNQPQHF
.	TRBJ2-6	TRBV7-3	.	TGTGCCAGCGGGGCCGGGGCCAACGTCCTGACTTTC	CASGAGANVLTF
.	TRBJ1-1	TRBV11-3	many	TGTGCCAGCAGCTTGGGTGGAGGGACTAACACTGAAGCTTTCTTT	CASSLGGGTNTEAFF
TRBD1	TRBJ1-6	TRBV12-3/TRBV12-4	once	TGTGCCAGCAAACCGCCGACAGGGCATAATTCACCCCTCCACTTT	CASKPPTGHNSPLHF
TRBD2	TRBJ2-7	TRBV5-6	many	TGTGCCAGCAGCGTTGGGGTTAGCTTGTCTAGCGGTGTCTACGAGCAGTACTTC	CASSVGVSLSSGVYEQYF
TRBD2	TRBJ2-7	TRBV7-6	many	TGTGCCAGCAGCATAGGGACTAGCGGCTCCTACGAGCAGTACTTC	CASSIGTSGSYEQYF
.	TRBJ2-3	TRBV29-1	.	TGCAGCGTTGAGTTAGGGCACAGGAGTACAGATACGCAGTATTTT	CSVELGHRSTDTQYF
.	TRBJ2-5	TRBV5-6	many	TGTGCCAGCAGCTTGGGGCTAAAGACCCAGTACTTC	CASSLGLKTQYF
.	TRBJ1-6	TRBV7-3	once	TGTGCCAGCAGCTTACCCCGCCACTTT	CASSLPRHF
.	TRBJ2-2	TRBV9	.	TGTGCCAGCAGCGTAGCCGGTGTGAACACCGGGGAGCTGTTTTTT	CASSVAGVNTGELFF
.	TRBJ1-5	TRBV28	few	TGTGCCAGCGGCACCTCGCGGGCAGGGAGCAATCAGCCCCAGCATTTT	CASGTSRAGSNQPQHF
.	TRBJ1-5	TRBV5-6	.	TGTGCCAGCAGCTTGGGGGGTAAGGGATTGCGTGTCCAGCCCCAGCATTTT	CASSLGGKGLRVQPQHF
.	TRBJ1-5	TRBV12-5	many	TGTGCTAGTGGTTTGACAGGGCATCAGCCCCAGCATTTT	CASGLTGHQPQHF
.	TRBJ2-2	TRBV12-3/TRBV12-4	many	TGTGCCAGCAGTTTAATCGGGGAGCTGTTTTTT	CASSLIGELFF
TRBD1	TRBJ2-2	TRBV2	few	TGTGCCAGCAGTCCCCCCCTGGGCAGGGGGCGAGACGGCGTGAACACCGGGGAGCTGTTTTTT	CASSPPLGRGRDGVNTGELFF
TRBD1	TRBJ2-3	TRBV24-1	few	TGTGCCACCAGTGATCAGGGGGAACCCACAGATACGCAGTATTTT	CATSDQGEPTDTQYF
TRBD1	TRBJ2-7	TRBV29-1	many	TGCAGCGTTGAAGATGACAGGGGCTTCTCCTACGAGCAGTACTTC	CSVEDDRGFSYEQYF
.	TRBJ1-5	TRBV2	once	TGTGCCAGCATGGAAGGACAGCCCCAGCATTTT	CASMEGQPQHF